The T cell receptor beta chain described here comes from a study of post-analysis software for immune sequencing data. Regarding the study as a whole: When patients were compared with controls, about five TRBV segments were more frequent, TRBV5-6, TRBV5-1 and TRBV20-1 among them.

Built from TCR beta cDNA, the libraries had unique molecular identifiers in them. From the PCR reads, TCRdb called clonotypes with MiXCR, one entry per CDR3 protein. Among 800,000 to 950,000 distinct CDR3 sequences listed, approximately 53% were seen once. Germline values: CDR1 MNHEY, CDR2 SMNVEV (reference sequence). The CDR3 loop spans 15 amino acids. Deletions cut 2 bases from V and 4 bases from J, with 9 bases between. This clonotype has more than one count but fewer than ten. Its antigen remains unidentified. Sequencing used blood. The J gene is TRBJ2-6, the V gene TRBV27; the D is unclear. The receptor was isolated from a girl between 10 and 17 years old with multiple sclerosis. CDR3 amino acids: CASSLRQLGANVLTF. The CDR3 DNA sequence: TGTGCCAGCAGTTTAAGACAACTCGGGGCCAACGTCCTGACTTTC. Supplemented by reference TRBV27 and TRBJ2-6, the full variable domain reads EAQVTQNPRYLITVTGKKLTVTCSQNMNHEYMSWYRQDPGLGLRQIYYSMNVEVTDKGDVPEGYKVSRKEKRNFPLILESPSPNQTSLYFCASSLRQLGANVLTFGAGSRLTVL.